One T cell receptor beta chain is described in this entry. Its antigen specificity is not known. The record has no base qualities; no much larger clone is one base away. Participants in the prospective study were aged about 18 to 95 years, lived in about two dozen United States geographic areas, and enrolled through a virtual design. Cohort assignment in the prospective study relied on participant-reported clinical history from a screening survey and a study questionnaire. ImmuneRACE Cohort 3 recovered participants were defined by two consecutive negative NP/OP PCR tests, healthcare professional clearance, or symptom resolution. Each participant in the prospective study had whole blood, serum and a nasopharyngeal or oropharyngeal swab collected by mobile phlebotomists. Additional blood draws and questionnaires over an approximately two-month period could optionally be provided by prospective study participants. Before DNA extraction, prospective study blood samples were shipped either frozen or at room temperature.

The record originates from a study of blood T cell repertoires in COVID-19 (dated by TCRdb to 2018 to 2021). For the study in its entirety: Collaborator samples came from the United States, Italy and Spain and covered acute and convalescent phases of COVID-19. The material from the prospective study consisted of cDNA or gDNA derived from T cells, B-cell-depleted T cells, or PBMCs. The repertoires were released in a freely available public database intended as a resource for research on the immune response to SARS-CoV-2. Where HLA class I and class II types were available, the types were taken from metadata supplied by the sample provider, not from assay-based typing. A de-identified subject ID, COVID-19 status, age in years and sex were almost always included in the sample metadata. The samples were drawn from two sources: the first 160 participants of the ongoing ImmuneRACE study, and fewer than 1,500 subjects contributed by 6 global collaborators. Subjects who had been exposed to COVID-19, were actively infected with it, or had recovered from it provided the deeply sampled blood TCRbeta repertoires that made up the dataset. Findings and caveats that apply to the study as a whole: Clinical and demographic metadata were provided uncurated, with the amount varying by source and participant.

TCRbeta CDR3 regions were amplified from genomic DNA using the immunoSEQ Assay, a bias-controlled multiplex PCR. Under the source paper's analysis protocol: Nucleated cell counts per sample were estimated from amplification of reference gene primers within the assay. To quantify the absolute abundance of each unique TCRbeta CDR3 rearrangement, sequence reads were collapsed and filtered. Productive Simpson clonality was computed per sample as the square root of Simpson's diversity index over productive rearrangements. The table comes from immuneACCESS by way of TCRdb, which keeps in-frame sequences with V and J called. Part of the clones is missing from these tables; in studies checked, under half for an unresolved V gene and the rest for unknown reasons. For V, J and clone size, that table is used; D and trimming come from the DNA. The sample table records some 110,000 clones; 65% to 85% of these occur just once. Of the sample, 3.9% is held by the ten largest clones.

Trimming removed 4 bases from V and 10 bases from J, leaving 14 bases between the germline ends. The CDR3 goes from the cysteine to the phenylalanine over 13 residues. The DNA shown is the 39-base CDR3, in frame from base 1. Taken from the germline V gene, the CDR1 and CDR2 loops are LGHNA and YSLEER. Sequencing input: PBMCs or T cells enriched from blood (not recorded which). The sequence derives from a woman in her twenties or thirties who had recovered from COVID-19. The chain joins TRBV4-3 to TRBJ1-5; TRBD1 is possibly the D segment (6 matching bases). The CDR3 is CASSLTEGEPQHF. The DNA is TGCGCCAGCAGCCTTACAGAGGGGGAACCCCAGCATTTT.